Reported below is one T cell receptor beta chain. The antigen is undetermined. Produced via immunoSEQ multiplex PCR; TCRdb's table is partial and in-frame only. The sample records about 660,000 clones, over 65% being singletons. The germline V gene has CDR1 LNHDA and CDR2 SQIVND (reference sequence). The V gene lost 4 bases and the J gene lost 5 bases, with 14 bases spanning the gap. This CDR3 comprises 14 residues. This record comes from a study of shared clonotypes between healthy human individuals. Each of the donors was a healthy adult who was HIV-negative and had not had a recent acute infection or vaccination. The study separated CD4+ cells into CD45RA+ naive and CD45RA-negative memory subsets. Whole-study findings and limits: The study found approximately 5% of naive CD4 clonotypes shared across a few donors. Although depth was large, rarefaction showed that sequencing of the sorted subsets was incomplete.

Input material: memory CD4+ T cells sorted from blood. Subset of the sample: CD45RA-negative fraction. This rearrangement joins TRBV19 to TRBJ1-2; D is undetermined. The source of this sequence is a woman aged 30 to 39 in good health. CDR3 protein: CASSKDRSTYGYTF. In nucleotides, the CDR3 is TGTGCCAGTAGTAAAGACCGGTCTACGTATGGCTACACCTTC.